These 30 T cell receptor beta chains were sequenced from one sample in a study of blood T cell repertoires in COVID-19. Clones were sequenced by immunoSEQ multiplex PCR, and TCRdb holds only the in-frame ones, with some missing. The data contain about 160,000 clones, around 89% of them singletons. The sequencing sample was made of peripheral blood. These TCRs come from a man aged 55 to 70 with acute or convalescent COVID-19.

The rearrangement links TRBV2 to TRBJ1-6, with unresolved D. This CDR3 has 13 amino acids. The germline gives CDR1 SNHLY, CDR2 FYNNEI. Trimming shortened V by 3 bases and J by 9 bases, and 9 bases separated the two germline ends. CDR3 sequence reads: CASSEEGSSPLHF. CDR3 sequence (DNA): TGTGCCAGCAGTGAGGAGGGTAGTTCACCCCTCCACTTT.

V gene TRBV4-2 combines with J gene TRBJ1-2, with 9 bases aligning to TRBD1. The CDR3 consists of 13 residues. The germline CDR1 and CDR2 sequences are LGHNA and YNFKEQ. Trimming cost V 5 bases and J 5 bases; bases outside gene matches: 3. Here the CDR3 DNA reads TGTGCCAGCAGCATCGGACAGGGGTATGGCTACACCTTC. It encodes CASSIGQGYGYTF.

V and J are TRBV5-1 and TRBJ2-1; D unclear. Trimming pared 2 bases from V and 10 bases from J, leaving 16 bases between. Per germline, CDR1 SGHRS and CDR2 YFSETQ. CDR3 length equals 14 residues. The CDR3 bases are TGCGCCAGCAGCTTTGCAGGTAGGTCGACCGAGCAGTTCTTC. It translates to CASSFAGRSTEQFF.

The chain has TRBV18 and TRBJ1-4; no clear D gene. The V gene lost 3 bases and the J gene lost 3 bases, with 8 bases spanning the gap. The CDR3 is 14 residues long. Looked up from germline, CDR1 is KGHSH and CDR2 is LQKENI. The CDR3 region is CASSPGEANEKLFF. CDR3 bases: TGTGCCAGCTCACCTGGGGAGGCTAATGAAAAACTGTTTTTT.

The rearrangement links TRBV25-1 to TRBJ1-1; TRBD1 might be the D (6 bases). This CDR3 comprises 16 residues. The V gene lost 1 base and the J gene lost 2 bases, with 14 bases spanning the gap. Germline V gene data show CDR1 as MGHDK and CDR2 as SYGVNS. The CDR3 sequence: CASSELISRGNTEAFF. The CDR3 nucleotides read TGTGCCAGCAGTGAATTAATTAGCAGGGGAAACACTGAAGCTTTCTTT.

The gene calls are TRBV7-3 and TRBJ2-1; 8 bases map to TRBD2. After removal of 6 bases from V and 4 bases from J, the junction contained 8 bases not matched to a gene. Germline V gene sequence: CDR1 SGHTA, CDR2 FQGTGA. The CDR3 consists of 15 residues. The CDR3 region is CASSLIAGSYNEQFF. Here the CDR3 DNA reads TGTGCCAGCAGTTTGATAGCGGGGTCGTACAATGAGCAGTTCTTC.

V usage is TRBV7-8 and J usage is TRBJ2-1; a possible D gene is TRBD2 (5 bases). The CDR3 covers 15 residues. V lost 2 bases, J lost 7 bases, and 15 bases lay in between. Germline CDR1 SGHVS, CDR2 FQNEAQ. CDR3 nucleotides: TGTGCCAGCAGCTTACTAATGAATACGGGGAATGAGCAGTTCTTC. This encodes CASSLLMNTGNEQFF.

The rearrangement joins TRBV12-3 or TRBV12-4 to TRBJ2-7, with 8 bases aligning to TRBD2. The CDR3 loop spans 13 amino acids. V was pared by 7 bases and J by 2 bases, with 4 bases of the junction left unmatched. The CDR3: CASTGGVTYEQYF. The CDR3 bases are TGTGCCAGCACCGGGGGGGTTACCTACGAGCAGTACTTC.

The chain couples TRBV30 to TRBJ1-6; weak D call: TRBD1 (6 bases). Trimming pared 2 bases from V and 9 bases from J, leaving 11 bases between. CDR1 and CDR2 from the germline V gene are GTSNPN and SVGIG (reference sequence). CDR3 length equals 13 residues. The CDR3 loop is CAWSQGIGSPLHF. DNA for the CDR3: TGTGCCTGGAGTCAGGGGATAGGTTCACCCCTCCACTTT.

The rearrangement links TRBV6-4 to TRBJ1-6, with 8 bases that match TRBD1. V dropped 6 bases and J dropped 3; count of bases not matched to a gene: 4. This CDR3 contains 15 residues. Germline CDR1 reads MRHNA; CDR2 reads SNTAGT. CDR3 amino acids: CASRQTGDYNSPLHF. The DNA for the CDR3 is TGTGCCAGCAGACAGACAGGGGACTATAATTCACCCCTCCACTTT.

The chain recombines TRBV11-3 with TRBJ2-1, with D perhaps matching TRBD1 (7 bases). CDR1 is SGHNT, CDR2 YENEEA, per germline. V lost 1 base to trimming and J lost 5 bases, with 15 bases between them. The CDR3 extends over 16 amino acids. In DNA form, the CDR3 reads TGTGCCAGCAGCTTAGGGGGGGACAGACTTCACAATGAGCAGTTCTTC. It yields the protein CASSLGGDRLHNEQFF. The variable domain in full, completed from reference TRBV11-3 and TRBJ2-1, reads EAGVVQSPRYKIIEKKQPVAFWCNPISGHNTLYWYLQNLGQGPELLIRYENEEAVDDSQLPKDRFSAERLKGVDSTLKIQPAELGDSAVYLCASSLGGDRLHNEQFFGPGTRLTVL.

This clone was detected once. The rearrangement joins TRBV6-5 to TRBJ1-6, with D perhaps TRBD1 (6 bases). The CDR3 is 14 residues long. CDR1 MNHEY and CDR2 SVGAGI come from the germline V gene. Trimming removed 6 bases from V and 10 bases from J, with 16 bases in between. The CDR3 nucleotides are TGTGCCAGCAGCCTCCTATCAGGGGAGTCACCCCTCCACTTT. Its protein product is CASSLLSGESPLHF.

J is TRBJ1-2 and V is TRBV5-4, with TRBD1 matching 7 bases. V lost 4 bases to trimming and J lost 2 bases; unmatched junction nucleotides: 5. Germline V gene lookup returns CDR1 SGHNT and CDR2 YYREEE (reference sequence). This CDR3 has 14 residues. The CDR3 here is CASSPGTENYGYTF. In nucleotides, the CDR3 is TGTGCCAGCAGCCCCGGGACAGAAAACTATGGCTACACCTTC.

This sequence joins TRBV11-2 and TRBJ2-7; possible D gene TRBD1, 6 bases. The V and J ends lost 2 bases and 2 bases respectively, with 10 bases between them. This CDR3 comprises 14 residues. The germline V gene has CDR1 SGHAT and CDR2 FQNNGV. CDR3 nucleotides: TGTGCCAGCAGCTTAAGGGGACAAGCCTACGAGCAGTACTTC. Protein product: CASSLRGQAYEQYF.

V usage is TRBV5-6 and J usage is TRBJ1-1, with 7 bases lining up with TRBD1. J gave up 4 bases and V 5 bases, and 8 bases lay outside the gene matches. Germline assignment: CDR1 SGHDT and CDR2 YYEEEE. The CDR3 has 14 residues. The CDR3 is CASRSDRAATEAFF. The CDR3, as DNA: TGTGCCAGCAGATCTGACAGGGCGGCCACTGAAGCTTTCTTT.

This rearrangement joins TRBV30 to TRBJ1-3, with D unclear. CDR1 is GTSNPN and CDR2 is SVGIG in the germline V gene (reference sequence). This CDR3 has 15 residues. V lost 1 base to trimming and J lost 1 base, with 11 bases between them. The CDR3: CAWSDSKWSGNTIYF. CDR3 DNA sequence: TGTGCCTGGAGTGACAGTAAATGGTCTGGAAACACCATATATTTT.

CDR3 nucleotide sequence: TGTGCCAGCAGCACCAGCGGGGCCACCTACAATGAGCAGTTCTTC. Protein sequence: CASSTSGATYNEQFF. The chain is built from TRBV7-8 and TRBJ2-1, with 7 bases that match TRBD2. V dropped 5 bases and J dropped 2; count of bases not matched to a gene: 6. The CDR3 has 15 residues. Germline assignment: CDR1 SGHVS and CDR2 FQNEAQ.

This clone occurred a few times. The gene calls are TRBV5-1 and TRBJ2-7; 12 bases map to TRBD2. The CDR3 loop spans 16 amino acids. Germline V gives CDR1 SGHRS, CDR2 YFSETQ. J was trimmed by 7 bases and V by 0 bases; bases with no gene match: 8. The CDR3 DNA reads TGCGCCAGCAGCTTGGCGGCTAGCGGGGGGGCCGAAGAGCAGTACTTC. This codes for CASSLAASGGAEEQYF. Full variable domain (outside the CDR3, taken from reference TRBV5-1 and TRBJ2-7): KAGVTQTPRYLIKTRGQQVTLSCSPISGHRSVSWYQQTPGQGLQFLFEYFSETQRNKGNFPGRFSGRQFSNSRSEMNVSTLELGDSALYLCASSLAASGGAEEQYFGPGTRLTVT.

This chain connects TRBV11-1 to TRBJ2-1; 8 nucleotides agree with TRBD1. Looked up from germline, CDR1 is SGHAT and CDR2 is FQDESV (reference sequence). The CDR3 has 14 residues. J was trimmed by 7 bases and V by 6 bases; bases with no gene match: 8. The CDR3, as DNA: TGTGCCAGCAGATCCAGGGGGCAGATTAATGAGCAGTTCTTC. Residues: CASRSRGQINEQFF. The entire variable domain, with the rest obtained from reference TRBV11-1 and TRBJ2-1, is as follows: EAEVAQSPRYKITEKSQAVAFWCDPISGHATLYWYRQILGQGPELLVQFQDESVVDDSQLPKDRFSAERLKGVDSTLKIQPAELGDSAMYLCASRSRGQINEQFFGPGTRLTVL.

The chain couples TRBV2 to TRBJ1-5; D is possibly TRBD1 (5 bases). In germline, CDR1 is SNHLY, CDR2 FYNNEI. V was pared by 2 bases and J by 1 base, with 15 bases between. CDR3 size: 17 residues. This chain's CDR3 is CASSEWSGRKSNQPQHF. The CDR3 DNA reads as TGTGCCAGCAGTGAATGGTCAGGGAGGAAGAGCAATCAGCCCCAGCATTTT.

The gene calls are TRBV29-1 and TRBJ1-2; 9 positions agree with TRBD1. This CDR3 region has 13 residues. Germline values: CDR1 SQVTM, CDR2 ANQGSEA. Unmatched junction bases numbered 5, after V lost 2 bases and J lost 7 bases. CDR3 nucleotides: TGCAGCGTTGAATGGGACAGGGACCGTGGCTACACCTTC. Translation gives CSVEWDRDRGYTF.

This chain joins TRBV15 and TRBJ2-7; D is perhaps TRBD2 (5 bases). Trimming cost V 4 bases and J 2 bases, with 15 bases left between them. The CDR3 sequence is 15 residues long. Germline V gene sequence: CDR1 LNHNV, CDR2 YYDKDF (reference sequence). CDR3 nucleotides: TGTGCCACCAGCACAGTGTCGAGCGGAACCTACGAGCAGTACTTC. Encoded protein: CATSTVSSGTYEQYF.

V and J are TRBV20-1 and TRBJ2-1; 8 bases are shared with TRBD1. The ends lost 6 bases at V and 3 bases at J; junction bases unmatched: 10. Germline V gives CDR1 DFQATT, CDR2 SNEGSKA (reference sequence). This CDR3 spans 15 amino acids. CDR3 residues: CSASKTGAFYNEQFF. CDR3 DNA sequence: TGCAGTGCAAGTAAGACAGGGGCATTCTACAATGAGCAGTTCTTC.

The genes are TRBV3-1 (or the pseudogene TRBV3-2) and TRBJ2-1; no reliable D call. This CDR3 comprises 14 residues. Germline-derived CDR1 and CDR2 are LGHDT and YNNKEL (reference sequence). V gave up 4 bases and J gave up 3 bases, with 10 bases separating them. CDR3 nucleotide sequence: TGTGCCAGCAGCCCATTCCTATTCTACAATGAGCAGTTCTTC. Its translation is CASSPFLFYNEQFF.

The V and J genes are TRBV5-8 and TRBJ1-5, with TRBD1 matching over 11 bases. The J segment lost 4 bases and the V segment lost 3 bases, leaving 6 bases of the junction unmatched. Germline V CDR1 and CDR2: SGHTS, YDEGEE. This CDR3 contains 16 residues. The CDR3 is CASSYRTGGRNQPQHF. In nucleotides, the CDR3 is TGTGCCAGCAGCTACAGGACAGGGGGCCGAAATCAGCCCCAGCATTTT.

The rearrangement uses TRBV7-6 and TRBJ1-4, with TRBD1 as a possible D gene (6 bases). The ends were cut back, 4 bases at V and 0 bases at J, with 9 bases in the middle. From germline, CDR1 is SGHVS and CDR2 FNYEAQ. This CDR3 has 15 amino acids. CDR3 sequence: CASSSQGTTNEKLFF. DNA of the CDR3: TGTGCCAGCAGCTCGCAGGGGACAACTAATGAAAAACTGTTTTTT.

This chain joins TRBV19 and TRBJ2-4, with TRBD1 matching over 8 bases. V lost 1 base to trimming and J lost 1 base; unmatched junction nucleotides: 6. The CDR3 has 17 residues. Germline CDR1 and CDR2: LNHDA and SQIVND (reference sequence). The CDR3 region is CASSIGSTGEAKNIQYF. Here the CDR3 DNA reads TGTGCCAGTAGTATAGGGTCGACAGGGGAGGCCAAAAACATTCAGTACTTC.

This clone was seen more than once but under ten times. The chain couples TRBV4-1 to TRBJ2-1, with TRBD1 as a possible D gene (6 bases). Per germline, CDR1 MGHRA and CDR2 YSYEKL. Trimming pared 3 bases from V and 10 bases from J, leaving 13 bases between. The CDR3 is 13 amino acids. In nucleotides, the CDR3 is TGCGCCAGCAGCCAGCTCCAGGGGCTCGAGCAGTTCTTC. It specifies CASSQLQGLEQFF.

The chain combines TRBV5-5 with TRBJ1-2; a weak D match, TRBD1 (6 bases). V was shortened by 2 bases and J by 3 bases, with 8 bases between the two germline ends. The CDR3 contains 13 residues. Per the germline V gene, CDR1 is SGHKS and CDR2 is YYEKEE (reference sequence). The CDR3: CASSFRGDYGYTF. CDR3 coding DNA: TGTGCCAGCAGCTTCAGGGGAGACTATGGCTACACCTTC.

The chain couples TRBV18 to TRBJ2-5; TRBD1 matches 9 bases. V was clipped by 3 bases and J by 3 bases; unmatched bases: 2. This CDR3 contains 14 residues. The V gene's germline CDR1 is KGHSH and CDR2 LQKENI. Here the CDR3 DNA reads TGTGCCAGCTCACCTGGGACAGGGAAAGAGACCCAGTACTTC. This translates into CASSPGTGKETQYF. Full variable domain (outside the CDR3, taken from reference TRBV18 and TRBJ2-5): NAGVMQNPRHLVRRRGQEARLRCSPMKGHSHVYWYRQLPEEGLKFMVYLQKENIIDESGMPKERFSAEFPKEGPSILRIQQVVRGDSAAYFCASSPGTGKETQYFGPGTRLLVL.